This T cell receptor beta chain came from a study of shared clonotypes between healthy human individuals. The wider study: The people who gave samples were a couple of women and a few men aged 18 to 49. Study-wide results and limits: Since donors were few, the genetic and exposure-history diversity represented was limited.

This clone was seen ten or more times. The antigen is unknown. At the DNA level, this CDR3 is encoded by other sequences in the same sample as well. Each sorted subset replicate got 200 ng genomic DNA, around 29,000 genomes. In the study's own analysis: There were no quality scores in the junction-only immunoSEQ sequences, so filtering differed. Clones were read by immunoSEQ multiplex PCR, and TCRdb kept only the in-frame ones, dropping some. The V and J calls and clone size are taken from that table; D and trimming were inferred from the DNA. The sample consists of 950,000 to 1,200,000 clones, 70% to 85% of them appearing once. V was cut by 5 bases and J by 4 bases, with 12 bases left in between. Germline assignment: CDR1 SEHNR and CDR2 FQNEAQ (reference sequence). CDR3 length: 14 residues.

This chain connects TRBV7-9 to TRBJ1-5, with D maybe TRBD1 (5 bases). The TCR originated in a man aged 18-30 years in good health. Some clones in this sample may be carry-over from other donors' samples. Sequences were obtained from memory CD4+ T cells from PBMCs. Subset defined: CD45RA-negative fraction. The CDR3 spells CASSPGGGNQPQHF. The CDR3 nucleotides read TGTGCCAGCAGCCCGGGGGGGGGTAATCAGCCCCAGCATTTT.